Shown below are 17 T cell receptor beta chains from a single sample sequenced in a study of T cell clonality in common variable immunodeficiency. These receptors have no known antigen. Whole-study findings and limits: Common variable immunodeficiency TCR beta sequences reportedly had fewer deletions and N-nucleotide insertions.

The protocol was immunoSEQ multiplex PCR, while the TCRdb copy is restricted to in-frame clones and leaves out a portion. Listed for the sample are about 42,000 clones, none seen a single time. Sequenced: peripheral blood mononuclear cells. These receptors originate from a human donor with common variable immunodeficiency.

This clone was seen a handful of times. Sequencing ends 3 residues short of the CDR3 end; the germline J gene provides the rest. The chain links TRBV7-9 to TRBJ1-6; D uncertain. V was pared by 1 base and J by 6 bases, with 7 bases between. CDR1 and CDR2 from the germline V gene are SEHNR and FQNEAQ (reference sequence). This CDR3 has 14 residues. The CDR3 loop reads CASSLGPSNSPLHF. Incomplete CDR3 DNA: TGTGCCAGCAGCTTAGGTCCTTCTAATTCACCC.

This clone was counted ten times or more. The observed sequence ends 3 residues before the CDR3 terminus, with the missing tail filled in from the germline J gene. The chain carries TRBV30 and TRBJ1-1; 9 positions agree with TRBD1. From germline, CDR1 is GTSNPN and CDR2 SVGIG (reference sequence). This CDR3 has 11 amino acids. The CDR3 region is CAWKGTGEAFF. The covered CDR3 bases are TGTGCCTGGAAGGGGACAGGGGAA.

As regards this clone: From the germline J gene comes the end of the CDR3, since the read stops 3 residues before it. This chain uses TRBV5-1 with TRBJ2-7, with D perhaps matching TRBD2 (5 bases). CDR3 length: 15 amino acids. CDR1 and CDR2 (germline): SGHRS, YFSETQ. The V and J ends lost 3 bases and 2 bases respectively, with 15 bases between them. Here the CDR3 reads CASSYSSGSPYEQYF. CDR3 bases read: TGCGCCAGCAGCTACTCCTCGGGGAGTCCCTACGAG. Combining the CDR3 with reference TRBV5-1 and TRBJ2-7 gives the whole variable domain KAGVTQTPRYLIKTRGQQVTLSCSPISGHRSVSWYQQTPGQGLQFLFEYFSETQRNKGNFPGRFSGRQFSNSRSEMNVSTLELGDSALYLCASSYSSGSPYEQYFGPGTRLTVT.

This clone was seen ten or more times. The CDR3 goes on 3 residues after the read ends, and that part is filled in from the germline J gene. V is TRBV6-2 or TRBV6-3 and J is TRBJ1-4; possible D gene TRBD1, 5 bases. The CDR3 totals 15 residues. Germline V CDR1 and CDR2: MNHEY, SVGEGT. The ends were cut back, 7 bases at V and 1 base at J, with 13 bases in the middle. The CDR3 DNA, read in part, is TGTGCCAGCACCACTTCGGACATAACTAATGAAAAA. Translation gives CASTTSDITNEK. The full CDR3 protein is CASTTSDITNEKLFF.

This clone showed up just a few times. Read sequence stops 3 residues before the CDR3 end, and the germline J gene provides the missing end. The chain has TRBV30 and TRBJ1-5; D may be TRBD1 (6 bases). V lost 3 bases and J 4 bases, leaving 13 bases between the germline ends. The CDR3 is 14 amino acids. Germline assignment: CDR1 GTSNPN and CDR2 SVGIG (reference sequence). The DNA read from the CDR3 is TGTGCCTGGAGCGTTGGCAGGGGAAATCAGCCC. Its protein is CAWSVGRGNQP. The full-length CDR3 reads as CAWSVGRGNQPQHF.

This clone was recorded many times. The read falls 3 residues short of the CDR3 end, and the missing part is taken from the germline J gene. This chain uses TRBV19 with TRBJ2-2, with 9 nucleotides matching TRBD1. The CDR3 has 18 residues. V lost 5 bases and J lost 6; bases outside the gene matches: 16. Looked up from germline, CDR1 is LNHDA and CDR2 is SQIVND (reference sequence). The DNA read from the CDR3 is TGTGCCAGTAGTTCAGTATCCTTTCAACAGGGGGCGCCCGGGGAG. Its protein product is CASSSVSFQQGAPGE. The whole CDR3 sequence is CASSSVSFQQGAPGELFF.

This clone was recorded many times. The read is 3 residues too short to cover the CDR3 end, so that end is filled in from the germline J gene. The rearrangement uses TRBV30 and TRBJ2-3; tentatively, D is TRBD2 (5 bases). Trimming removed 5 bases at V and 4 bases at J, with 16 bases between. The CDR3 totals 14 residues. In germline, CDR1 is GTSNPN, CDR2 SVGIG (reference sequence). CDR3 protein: CAWGVGLSSDTQYF. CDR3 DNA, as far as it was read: TGTGCCTGGGGGGTTGGACTTTCTTCAGATACG.

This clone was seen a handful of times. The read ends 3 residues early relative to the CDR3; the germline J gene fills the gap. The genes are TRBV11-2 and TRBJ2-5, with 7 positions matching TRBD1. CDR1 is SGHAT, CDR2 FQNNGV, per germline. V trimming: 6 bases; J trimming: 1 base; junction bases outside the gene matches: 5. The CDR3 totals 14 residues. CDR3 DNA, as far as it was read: TGTGCCAGCAGGCAGGCAGGGGGCCAAGAGACC. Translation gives CASRQAGGQET. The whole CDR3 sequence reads CASRQAGGQETQYF.

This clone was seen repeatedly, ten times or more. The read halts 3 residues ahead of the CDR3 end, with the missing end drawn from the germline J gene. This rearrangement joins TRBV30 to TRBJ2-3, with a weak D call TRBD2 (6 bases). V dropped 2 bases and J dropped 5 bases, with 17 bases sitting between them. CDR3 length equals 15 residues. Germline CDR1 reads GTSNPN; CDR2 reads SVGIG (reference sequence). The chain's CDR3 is CAWSSDGLGGDTQYF. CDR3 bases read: TGTGCCTGGAGTTCCGACGGCCTCGGGGGAGATACG.

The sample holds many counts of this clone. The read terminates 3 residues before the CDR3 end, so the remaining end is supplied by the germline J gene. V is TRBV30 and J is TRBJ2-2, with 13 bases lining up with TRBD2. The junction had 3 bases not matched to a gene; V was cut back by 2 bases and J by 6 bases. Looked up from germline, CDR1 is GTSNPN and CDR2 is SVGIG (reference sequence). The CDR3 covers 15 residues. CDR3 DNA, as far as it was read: TGTGCCTGGAGTATTGGACTAGCGGGGGCCGGGGAG. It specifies CAWSIGLAGAGE. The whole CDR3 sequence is CAWSIGLAGAGELFF.

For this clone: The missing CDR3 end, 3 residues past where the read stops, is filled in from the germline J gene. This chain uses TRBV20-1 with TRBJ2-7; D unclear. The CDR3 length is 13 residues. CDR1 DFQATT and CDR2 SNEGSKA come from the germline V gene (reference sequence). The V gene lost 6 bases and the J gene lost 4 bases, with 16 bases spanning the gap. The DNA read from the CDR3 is TGCAGTGCCTTAGCCCATTCGACGTACGAG. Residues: CSALAHSTYE. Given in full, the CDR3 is CSALAHSTYEQYF.

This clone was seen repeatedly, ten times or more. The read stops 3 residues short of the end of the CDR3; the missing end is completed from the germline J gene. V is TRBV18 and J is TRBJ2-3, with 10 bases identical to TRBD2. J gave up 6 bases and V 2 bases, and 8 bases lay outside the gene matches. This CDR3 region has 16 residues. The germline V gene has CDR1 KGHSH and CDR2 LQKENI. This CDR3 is CASSPASGRAVDTQYF. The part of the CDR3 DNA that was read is TGTGCCAGCTCACCAGCGAGCGGGAGGGCCGTGGATACG.

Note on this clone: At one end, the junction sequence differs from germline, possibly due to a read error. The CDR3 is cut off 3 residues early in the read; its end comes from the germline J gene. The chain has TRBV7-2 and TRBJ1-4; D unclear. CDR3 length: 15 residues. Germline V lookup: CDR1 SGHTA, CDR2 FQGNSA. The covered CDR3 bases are TGTGCCAGCAGCCTGAACCGAGCAACTAAGGAAAAA. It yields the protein CASSLNRATKEK. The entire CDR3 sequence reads CASSLNRATKEKLFF.

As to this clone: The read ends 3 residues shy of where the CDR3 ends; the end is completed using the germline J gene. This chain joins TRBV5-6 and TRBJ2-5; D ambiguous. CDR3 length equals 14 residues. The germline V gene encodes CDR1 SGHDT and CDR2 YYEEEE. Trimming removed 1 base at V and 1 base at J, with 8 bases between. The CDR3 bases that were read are TGTGCCAGCAGCTTGTTGACAAGCCAAGAGACC. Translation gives CASSLLTSQET. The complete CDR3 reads CASSLLTSQETQYF.

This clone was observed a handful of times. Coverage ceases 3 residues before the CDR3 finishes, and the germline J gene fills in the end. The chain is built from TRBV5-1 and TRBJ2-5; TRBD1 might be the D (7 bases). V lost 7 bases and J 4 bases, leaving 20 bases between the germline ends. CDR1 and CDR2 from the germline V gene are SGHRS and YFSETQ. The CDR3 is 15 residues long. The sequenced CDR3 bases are TGCGCCAGCGGGGACTTGACAGGGCTAGGAGAGACC. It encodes CASGDLTGLGET. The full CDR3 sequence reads CASGDLTGLGETQYF.

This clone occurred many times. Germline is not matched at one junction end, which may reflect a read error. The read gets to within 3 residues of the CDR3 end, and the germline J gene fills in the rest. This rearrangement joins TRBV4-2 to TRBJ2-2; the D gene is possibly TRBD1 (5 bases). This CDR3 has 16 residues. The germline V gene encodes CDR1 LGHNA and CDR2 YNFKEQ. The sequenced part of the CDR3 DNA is TGCGCCAGCAGCCAAGATCTGCAGGGTTGGACCGGGGAG. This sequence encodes CASSQDLQGWTGE. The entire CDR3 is CASSQDLQGWTGELFF.

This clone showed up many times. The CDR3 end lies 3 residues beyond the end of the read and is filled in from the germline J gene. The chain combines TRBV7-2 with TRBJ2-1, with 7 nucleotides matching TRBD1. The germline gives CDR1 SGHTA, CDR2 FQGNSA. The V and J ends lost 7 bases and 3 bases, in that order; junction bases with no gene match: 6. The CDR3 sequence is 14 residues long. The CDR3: CASKEGAIYNEQFF. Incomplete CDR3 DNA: TGTGCCAGCAAAGAGGGGGCCATCTACAATGAG.